This T cell receptor (beta chain) was retrieved from a study of blood T cells in healthy people across ages. Alongside a J-beta primer mix, a sample-barcoded 5' primer served in a second PCR lasting about 6 to 11 cycles. Each CDR3 protein gets one entry after TCRdb re-called the 5' RACE reads with MiXCR. Among some 920,000 distinct CDR3 sequences listed, roughly 50% were seen once. There are 14 residues in the CDR3. CDR1 is DFQATT and CDR2 is SNEGSKA in the germline V gene (reference sequence). The germline V and J ends were trimmed by 6 bases and 0 bases, with 13 bases remaining between them. Only a few counts were recorded for this clonotype.

The receptor comes from a woman aged 55-69 years in good health. The sample comprised blood. The chain has TRBV20-1 and TRBJ2-3; D tentatively fits TRBD1 or TRBD2 (6 bases each). DNA for the CDR3: TGCAGTGCCGGCCGAGGGGGGAGCACAGATACGCAGTATTTT. Amino acid sequence: CSAGRGGSTDTQYF.